This T cell receptor (beta chain) was recorded in a study of blood T cell repertoires in COVID-19. Across the whole study: Sources were T cells, B-cell-depleted T cells, or PBMCs; the material itself was cDNA or gDNA.

This table comes from immunoSEQ multiplex PCR, and its TCRdb copy is limited to in-frame clones, with some not included. The sample consists of about 120,000 clones, less than 90% of them appearing once. The CDR3 is 13 residues long. V was shortened by 2 bases and J by 7 bases, with 12 bases between the two germline ends. From germline, CDR1 is SGHKS and CDR2 YYEKEE (reference sequence). The chain carries TRBV5-5 and TRBJ1-1; no firm D call. The receptor's source is an elderly man with acute or convalescent COVID-19. What was sequenced was peripheral blood. CDR3 protein: CASSFQIEVEAFF. The CDR3 coding sequence is TGTGCCAGCAGCTTTCAAATCGAGGTTGAAGCTTTCTTT.